This T cell receptor (beta chain) was recorded in a study of OX40 agonist ivuxolimab in advanced cancers. Study-level results: The work left the antigen specificity of expanded peripheral T cells undetermined. Normalized T-cell clonal expansion was also low in some nonresponders. In general, CD8+ T cells held more expanded clones than CD4+ did, on average.

This clone has just one count. Its antigen is still unknown. Clones were sequenced by immunoSEQ multiplex PCR, and TCRdb holds only the in-frame ones, with some missing. The data show tens of thousands of clones, about nine tenths seen once. People who had autoimmune disease history or systemic immunosuppression were excluded. The CDR3 runs 15 residues. Germline CDR1 SGHVS, CDR2 FQNEAQ. V lost 4 bases and J lost 4, with 11 bases in between. This clonotype originated in an adult with an advanced solid tumor such as melanoma, head and neck, liver or kidney cancer. This material consisted of CD4+ or CD8+ T cells sorted from blood, taken in a trial of the OX40 agonist ivuxolimab. The chain carries TRBV7-8 and TRBJ2-6; D is possibly TRBD1 (6 bases). CDR3 in DNA: TGTGCCAGCAGCTCAACAGGGCAAGGGGCCAACGTCCTGACTTTC. It encodes CASSSTGQGANVLTF.